One and the same sample provided the 10 T cell receptor beta chains below, sequenced in a study of OX40 agonist ivuxolimab in advanced cancers. Assay used: immunoSEQ multiplex PCR; TCRdb lists only in-frame clones, some missing. Here the sample spans around 67,000 clones, approximately 80% being singletons. Sequences were derived from CD4+ or CD8+ T cells sorted from blood, sampled in a trial of the OX40 agonist ivuxolimab. These receptors were collected from an adult with an advanced solid tumor such as melanoma, head and neck, liver or kidney cancer.

The V and J genes are TRBV4-3 and TRBJ2-3, with unresolved D. This CDR3 region has 15 residues. In germline, CDR1 is LGHNA, CDR2 YSLEER. The V end lost 4 bases, the J end lost 2 bases, and 13 bases lay between the germline ends. CDR3 nucleotide sequence: TGCGCCAGCAGCCCGGCTCCCGTCGTCACAGATACGCAGTATTTT. Encoded protein: CASSPAPVVTDTQYF.

Here the CDR3 DNA reads TGTGCCAGCAGGGGACTATACAATGAGCAGTTCTTC. The encoded protein is CASRGLYNEQFF. This chain connects TRBV2 to TRBJ2-1; 7 positions match TRBD2. V lost 6 bases, J lost 4 bases, and 0 bases stayed unmatched. The CDR3 is 12 residues long. Germline values: CDR1 SNHLY, CDR2 FYNNEI.

This clone was counted at least ten times. The chain employs TRBV5-1 and TRBJ1-2; 8 nucleotides match TRBD1. The trim removed 1 base at V and 6 bases at J, leaving 8 bases unmatched. Germline CDR1 SGHRS, CDR2 YFSETQ. The CDR3 runs 15 residues. The CDR3 DNA reads as TGCGCCAGCAGCTTGATAGCAGGGGGCTTAAATGGCTACACCTTC. Its translation is CASSLIAGGLNGYTF.

The chain carries TRBV18 and TRBJ1-5; possibly TRBD1 for D (5 bases). CDR1 is KGHSH, CDR2 LQKENI, per germline. The germline V and J ends were trimmed by 3 bases and 4 bases, with 13 bases remaining between them. The length of the CDR3 is 15 residues. The CDR3 loop reads CASSPAGRGNQPQHF. In nucleotides, the CDR3 is TGTGCCAGCTCACCCGCGGGCCGGGGGAATCAGCCCCAGCATTTT.

The chain couples TRBV5-5 to TRBJ1-6, with no clear D. Trimming left V 1 base short and J 0 bases short, with 14 bases between. The CDR3 is 18 amino acids. Germline lookup yields CDR1 SGHKS and CDR2 YYEKEE (reference sequence). The CDR3 spells CASSLRDVSRSYNSPLHF. CDR3 DNA sequence: TGTGCCAGCAGCTTGAGAGACGTCTCTCGCTCCTATAATTCACCCCTCCACTTT.

This chain joins TRBV4-2 and TRBJ1-5, with D unclear. The CDR3 loop spans 15 amino acids. Trimming cost V 0 bases and J 7 bases, with 13 bases left between them. Germline V CDR1 and CDR2: LGHNA, YNFKEQ. In DNA, the CDR3 is TGTGCCAGCAGCCAAGACGGGCAGGTCGGGCAGCCCCAGCATTTT. Encoded protein: CASSQDGQVGQPQHF.

This clone came up a few times. The rearrangement joins TRBV6-1 to TRBJ1-4, with 8 bases matching TRBD1. Germline V gene data show CDR1 as MNHNS and CDR2 as SASEGT. This CDR3 region has 15 residues. The V and J ends lost 2 bases and 3 bases, in that order; junction bases with no gene match: 2. CDR3 loop: CASSEQGASNEKLFF. For the CDR3, the DNA is TGTGCCAGCAGTGAACAGGGGGCGTCTAATGAAAAACTGTTTTTT.

V is TRBV21-1 and J is TRBJ1-1; the D call TRBD1 from the table was never checked on the DNA. TRBV21-1 represents a pseudogene. The CDR3 extends over 17 amino acids. The CDR3 spells CASTKGGQAMEDTEAFF. In nucleotides, the CDR3 is TGTGCCAGCACCAAAGGGGGACAGGCTATGGAGGACACTGAAGCTTTCTTT.

This clone was seen a single time. The genes are TRBV7-9 and TRBJ2-1, with D possibly being TRBD1 (5 bases). Trimming left V 2 bases short and J 12 bases short, with 14 bases between. The CDR3 has 13 amino acids. Germline lookup yields CDR1 SEHNR and CDR2 FQNEAQ (reference sequence). CDR3 amino acids: CASSLKVGTGQFF. The CDR3 DNA sequence: TGTGCCAGCAGCTTAAAGGTGGGAACAGGGCAGTTCTTC.

The chain joins TRBV5-6 to TRBJ2-6; D may be TRBD1 or TRBD2 (5 bases each). The CDR3 has 15 residues. CDR1 SGHDT and CDR2 YYEEEE come from the germline V gene. With 4 bases removed from V and 4 bases from J, the gap between germline ends came to 12 bases. The DNA of the CDR3 is TGTGCCAGCAGCCTCCCAGGGAGAGGGGCCAACGTCCTGACTTTC. Translation: CASSLPGRGANVLTF.